The 15 T cell receptor beta chains below were found in one sample sequenced in a study of lymphopenia after photon versus proton radiotherapy. Sequenced by immunoSEQ multiplex PCR; TCRdb stores in-frame clones only, minus some. Altogether 28,000 or so clones are present, more than 80% being singletons, with the ten largest covering about 5.2%. Sequences were derived from peripheral blood, sampled from a patient treated with photon-based radiotherapy. These receptors came from a man aged 25-45 years with gastric cancer.

The chain has TRBV9 and TRBJ1-6, with D possibly being TRBD1 (6 bases). There are 18 residues in the CDR3. V lost 0 bases to trimming and J lost 4 bases, with 17 bases between them. Germline values: CDR1 SGDLS, CDR2 YYNGEE. The CDR3 sequence is CASSVDPSRDNYNSPLHF. Written as DNA, the CDR3 is TGTGCCAGCAGCGTAGATCCTTCGCGGGACAATTATAATTCACCCCTCCACTTT.

The chain links TRBV2 to TRBJ2-7, with 8 bases identical to TRBD1. The CDR3 contains 14 residues. V lost 6 bases, J lost 0 bases, and 4 bases stayed unmatched. Germline V gene lookup returns CDR1 SNHLY and CDR2 FYNNEI. Here the CDR3 reads CASRGTGSSYEQYF. The CDR3, as DNA: TGTGCCAGCAGAGGGACAGGAAGCTCCTACGAGCAGTACTTC.

The chain employs TRBV7-2 and TRBJ1-1; no definite D call. CDR1 is SGHTA and CDR2 is FQGNSA in the germline V gene. The CDR3 is 14 residues long. V shed 2 bases and J shed 0 bases, with 7 bases lying between them. Here the CDR3 reads CASSLWALNTEAFF. CDR3 in DNA: TGTGCCAGCAGCTTATGGGCACTGAACACTGAAGCTTTCTTT. The full variable domain, completed using reference TRBV7-2 and TRBJ1-1, is GAGVSQSPSNKVTEKGKDVELRCDPISGHTALYWYRQSLGQGLEFLIYFQGNSAPDKSGLPSDRFSAERTGGSVSTLTIQRTQQEDSAVYLCASSLWALNTEAFFGQGTRLTVV.

J is TRBJ2-1 and V is TRBV11-2; D is perhaps TRBD1 (5 bases). With 1 base removed from V and 9 bases from J, the gap between germline ends came to 13 bases. Germline assignment: CDR1 SGHAT and CDR2 FQNNGV. This CDR3 comprises 14 residues. The CDR3 spells CASSLVVQGSEQFF. DNA of the CDR3: TGTGCCAGCAGCTTAGTAGTCCAGGGTAGTGAGCAGTTCTTC.

This chain uses TRBV7-9 with TRBJ1-5; D ambiguous. The V gene's germline CDR1 is SEHNR and CDR2 FQNEAQ (reference sequence). The germline V and J ends were trimmed by 4 bases and 1 base, with 14 bases remaining between them. The CDR3 extends over 16 amino acids. CDR3 in DNA: TGTGCCAGCAGCTCAACGGTCTTCGGGAGCAATCAGCCCCAGCATTTT. Encoded protein: CASSSTVFGSNQPQHF. The full variable domain, completed using reference TRBV7-9 and TRBJ1-5, is DTGVSQNPRHKITKRGQNVTFRCDPISEHNRLYWYRQTLGQGPEFLTYFQNEAQLEKSRLLSDRFSAERPKGSFSTLEIQRTEQGDSAMYLCASSSTVFGSNQPQHFGDGTRLSIL.

The rearrangement links TRBV5-5 to TRBJ2-3; 12 bases match TRBD2. V lost 3 bases, J lost 2 bases, and 7 bases stayed unmatched. Germline V gives CDR1 SGHKS, CDR2 YYEKEE (reference sequence). The CDR3 runs 17 residues. CDR3 sequence: CASSSDRLAGVTDTQYF. For the CDR3, the DNA is TGTGCCAGCAGCTCGGATCGACTAGCGGGGGTCACAGATACGCAGTATTTT.

V is TRBV15 and J is TRBJ1-2; D is perhaps TRBD1 (6 bases). The CDR3 length is 16 residues. Deletions cut 5 bases from V and 0 bases from J, with 16 bases between. Germline V gene data show CDR1 as LNHNV and CDR2 as YYDKDF (reference sequence). CDR3 nucleotides: TGTGCCACCAGCGGATCCACAGGGTCTGCTAACTATGGCTACACCTTC. Protein product: CATSGSTGSANYGYTF.

The genes are TRBV9 and TRBJ2-4; no clear D gene. Germline loops: CDR1 SGDLS, CDR2 YYNGEE. This CDR3 contains 14 residues. V lost 2 bases to trimming and J lost 1 base, with 7 bases between them. Written as DNA, the CDR3 is TGTGCCAGCAGCGTCCTGGGGGCCAAAAACATTCAGTACTTC. Translating it yields CASSVLGAKNIQYF.

V is TRBV28 and J is TRBJ1-2; weak D call: TRBD1 (5 bases). CDR1 and CDR2 from the germline V gene are MDHEN and SYDVKM. CDR3 length: 15 amino acids. Trimming cost V 2 bases and J 5 bases, with 15 bases left between them. Here the CDR3 DNA reads TGTGCCAGCAGTTTACCAACAGGTTCGGTGTATGGCTACACCTTC. This encodes CASSLPTGSVYGYTF.

The V and J genes are TRBV7-2 and TRBJ2-3, with 7 nucleotides matching TRBD1. V trimming: 1 base; J trimming: 2 bases; junction bases outside the gene matches: 12. CDR3 length: 18 amino acids. The germline gives CDR1 SGHTA, CDR2 FQGNSA. CDR3 sequence: CASSLVLRDRVPTDTQYF. CDR3 coding DNA: TGTGCCAGCAGCTTAGTGCTGCGAGACAGGGTCCCCACAGATACGCAGTATTTT.

The CDR3 sequence: CSVEPQYF. CDR3 DNA: TGCAGCGTTGAGCCCCAGTACTTC. V usage is TRBV29-1 and J usage is TRBJ2-5; D is undetermined. Germline V gives CDR1 SQVTM, CDR2 ANQGSEA. This CDR3 is built from 8 residues. V lost 3 bases and J lost 9, with 2 bases in between. The whole variable domain, filled in from reference TRBV29-1 and TRBJ2-5, reads SAVISQKPSRDICQRGTSLTIQCQVDSQVTMMFWYRQQPGQSLTLIATANQGSEATYESGFVIDKFPISRPNLTFSTLTVSNMSPEDSSIYLCSVEPQYFGPGTRLLVL.

This chain joins TRBV5-5 and TRBJ2-3; possibly TRBD1 for D (6 bases). Germline loops: CDR1 SGHKS, CDR2 YYEKEE (reference sequence). CDR3 length: 13 amino acids. V lost 2 bases to trimming and J lost 4 bases, with 8 bases between them. Written as DNA, the CDR3 is TGTGCCAGCAGCTTTGGGGGCCCAGATACGCAGTATTTT. As protein: CASSFGGPDTQYF.

The sample holds a few counts of this clone. This chain joins TRBV11-3 and TRBJ2-6; TRBD1 is a possible D gene (6 bases). The V end lost 0 bases, the J end lost 4 bases, and 16 bases lay between the germline ends. The CDR3 totals 18 residues. Germline assignment: CDR1 SGHNT and CDR2 YENEEA. Written as DNA, the CDR3 is TGTGCCAGCAGCTTAGATCAAGGGGGAACGGGCGGGGCCAACGTCCTGACTTTC. This translates into CASSLDQGGTGGANVLTF.

The chain has TRBV9 and TRBJ1-6; D is undetermined. Trimming stripped 4 bases from V and 8 bases from J, with 13 bases between. This CDR3 is built from 14 residues. Germline CDR1 reads SGDLS; CDR2 reads YYNGEE. The CDR3 loop is CASSPRYTDSPLHF. The CDR3 DNA reads as TGTGCCAGCAGCCCCCGTTACACGGATTCACCCCTCCACTTT.

The chain is built from TRBV9 and TRBJ2-7, with TRBD2 matching over 9 bases. The CDR3 runs 16 residues. The germline gives CDR1 SGDLS, CDR2 YYNGEE. Trimming cost V 0 bases and J 3 bases; bases outside gene matches: 7. CDR3 DNA sequence: TGTGCCAGCAGCGTAGATGGGGGGACTAGCCTCTACGAGCAGTACTTC. Amino acid sequence: CASSVDGGTSLYEQYF. The variable domain in full, completed from reference TRBV9 and TRBJ2-7, reads DSGVTQTPKHLITATGQRVTLRCSPRSGDLSVYWYQQSLDQGLQFLIQYYNGEERAKGNILERFSAQQFPDLHSELNLSSLELGDSALYFCASSVDGGTSLYEQYFGPGTRLTVT.